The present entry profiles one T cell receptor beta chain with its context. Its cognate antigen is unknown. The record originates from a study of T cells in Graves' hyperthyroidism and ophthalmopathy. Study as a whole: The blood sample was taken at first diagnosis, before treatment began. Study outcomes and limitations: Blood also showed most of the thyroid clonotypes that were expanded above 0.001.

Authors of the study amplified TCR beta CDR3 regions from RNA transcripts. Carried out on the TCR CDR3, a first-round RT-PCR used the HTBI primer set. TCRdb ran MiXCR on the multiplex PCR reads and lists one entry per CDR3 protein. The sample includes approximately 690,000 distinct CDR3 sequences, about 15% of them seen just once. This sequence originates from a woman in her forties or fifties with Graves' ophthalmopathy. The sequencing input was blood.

The CDR3 region is CASRSGLLAGGELFF. In nucleotides, the CDR3 is TGTGCCAGCAGATCAGGGTTACTAGCGGGAGGGGAGCTGTTTTTT. This chain connects TRBV28 to TRBJ2-2; 10 bases are shared with TRBD2. CDR1 and CDR2 (germline): MDHEN, SYDVKM. CDR3 size: 15 residues. The trim removed 6 bases at V and 8 bases at J, leaving 9 bases unmatched.